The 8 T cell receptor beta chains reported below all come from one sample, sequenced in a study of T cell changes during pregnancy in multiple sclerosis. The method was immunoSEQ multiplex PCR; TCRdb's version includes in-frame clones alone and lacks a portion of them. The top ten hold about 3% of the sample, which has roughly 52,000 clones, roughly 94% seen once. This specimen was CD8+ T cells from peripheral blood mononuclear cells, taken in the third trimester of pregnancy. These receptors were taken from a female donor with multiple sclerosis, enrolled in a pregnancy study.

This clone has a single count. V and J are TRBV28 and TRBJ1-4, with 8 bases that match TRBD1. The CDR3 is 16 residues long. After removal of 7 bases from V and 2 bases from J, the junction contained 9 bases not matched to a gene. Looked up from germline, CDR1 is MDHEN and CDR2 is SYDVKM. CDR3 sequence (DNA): TGTGCCAGCACCTCGGACAGGGAGGCCACTAATGAAAAACTGTTTTTT. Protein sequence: CASTSDREATNEKLFF.

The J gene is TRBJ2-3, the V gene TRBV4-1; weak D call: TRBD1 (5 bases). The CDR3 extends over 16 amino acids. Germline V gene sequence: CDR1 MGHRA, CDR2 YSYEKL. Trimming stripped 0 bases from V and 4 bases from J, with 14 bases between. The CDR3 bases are TGCGCCAGCAGCCAAGATGTGGGGCCGGGCGCAGATACGCAGTATTTT. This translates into CASSQDVGPGADTQYF.

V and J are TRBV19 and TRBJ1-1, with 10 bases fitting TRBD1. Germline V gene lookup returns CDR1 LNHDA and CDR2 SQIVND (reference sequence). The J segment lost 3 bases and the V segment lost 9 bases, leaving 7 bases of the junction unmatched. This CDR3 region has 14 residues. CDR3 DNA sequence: TGTGCCAGCGCAGCCGGGACAGGGGACACTGAAGCTTTCTTT. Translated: CASAAGTGDTEAFF.

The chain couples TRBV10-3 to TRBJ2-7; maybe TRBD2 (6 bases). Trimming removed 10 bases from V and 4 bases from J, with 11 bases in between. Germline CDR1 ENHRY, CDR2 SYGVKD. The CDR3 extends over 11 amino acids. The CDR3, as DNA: TGTGCCACCCGGGACTTTTACGAGCAGTACTTC. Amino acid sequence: CATRDFYEQYF.

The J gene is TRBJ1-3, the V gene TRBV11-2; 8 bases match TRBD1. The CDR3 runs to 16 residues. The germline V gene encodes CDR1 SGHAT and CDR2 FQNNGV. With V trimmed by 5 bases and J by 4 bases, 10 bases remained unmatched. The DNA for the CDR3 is TGTGCCAGCAGCGCTGAGGACAGGGTGACCGGAAACACCATATATTTT. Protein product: CASSAEDRVTGNTIYF.

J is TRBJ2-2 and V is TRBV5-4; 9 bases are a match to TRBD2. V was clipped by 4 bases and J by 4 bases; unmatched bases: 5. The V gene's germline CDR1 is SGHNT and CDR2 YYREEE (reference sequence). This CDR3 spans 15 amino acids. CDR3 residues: CASSGPSGVTGELFF. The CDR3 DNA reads TGTGCCAGCAGCGGACCTAGCGGGGTCACCGGGGAGCTGTTTTTT.

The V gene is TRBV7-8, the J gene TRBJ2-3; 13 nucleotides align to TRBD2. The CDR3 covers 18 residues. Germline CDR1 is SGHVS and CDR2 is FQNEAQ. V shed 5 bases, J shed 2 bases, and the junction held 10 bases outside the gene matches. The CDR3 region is CASSGPEGLAGFTDTQYF. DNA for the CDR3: TGTGCCAGCAGCGGGCCCGAGGGACTAGCGGGGTTCACAGATACGCAGTATTTT.

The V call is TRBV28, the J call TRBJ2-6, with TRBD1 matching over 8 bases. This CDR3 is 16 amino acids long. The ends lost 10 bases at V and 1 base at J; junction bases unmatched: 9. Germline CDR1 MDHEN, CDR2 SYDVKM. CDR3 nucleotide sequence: TGTGCCACTTCGGCAGGGGGCGGTTCTGGGGCCAACGTCCTGACTTTC. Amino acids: CATSAGGGSGANVLTF.